Described below is a single T cell receptor (beta chain) sequence and its context. Its antigen is not identified. In the source study's methods: Junction-only immunoSEQ data arrived without quality scores, meaning filtering differed. Clones were sequenced by immunoSEQ multiplex PCR, and TCRdb holds only the in-frame ones, with some missing. Clone size and the V and J calls come from that table; the DNA yielded D and trimming. The data contain approximately 590,000 clones, around 95% of them singletons. The data belong to a study of shared clonotypes between healthy human individuals. Turning to the study itself: Donor ages ranged 18 to 49 years: a couple of women, a few men.

J was trimmed by 3 bases and V by 6 bases; bases with no gene match: 7. This CDR3 contains 15 residues. CDR1 and CDR2 (germline): SNHLY, FYNNEI. Naive CD8 cells, CD45RO-negative and positively selected for CCR7, excluded terminally differentiated effector memory CD45RA+ cells. Regarding the study as a whole: When compared with the clonotypes that were shared by all four sorted-subset donors, the non-shared clonotypes turned out to have lower generation probabilities. An expected dependence of interdonor clonotype sharing on sequencing depth was noted.

This chain links TRBV2 with TRBJ2-3, with 9 bases matching TRBD1. This sequence was found in a woman aged 25 to 39 in good health. Material: naive CD8+ T cells sorted from blood. In DNA form, the CDR3 reads TGTGCCAGCAGGCGCACAGGGGGCGGAACAGATACGCAGTATTTT. Translated, it gives CASRRTGGGTDTQYF.